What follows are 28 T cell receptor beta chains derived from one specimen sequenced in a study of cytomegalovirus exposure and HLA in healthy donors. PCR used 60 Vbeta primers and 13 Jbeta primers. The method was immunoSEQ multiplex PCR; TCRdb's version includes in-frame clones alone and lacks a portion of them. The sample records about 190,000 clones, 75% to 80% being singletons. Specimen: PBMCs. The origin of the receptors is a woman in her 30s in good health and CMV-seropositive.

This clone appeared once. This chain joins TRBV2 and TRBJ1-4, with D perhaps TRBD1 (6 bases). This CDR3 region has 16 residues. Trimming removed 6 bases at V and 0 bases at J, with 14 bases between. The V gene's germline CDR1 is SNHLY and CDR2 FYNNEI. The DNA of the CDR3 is TGTGCCAGCAGACGAACAGGGTCCGCAACTAATGAAAAACTGTTTTTT. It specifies CASRRTGSATNEKLFF.

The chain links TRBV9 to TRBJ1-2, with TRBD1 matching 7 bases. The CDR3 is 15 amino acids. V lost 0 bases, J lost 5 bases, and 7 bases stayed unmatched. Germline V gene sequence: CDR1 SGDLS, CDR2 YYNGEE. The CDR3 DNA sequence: TGTGCCAGCAGCGTAGGACAGGGAGAATATTATGGCTACACCTTC. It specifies CASSVGQGEYYGYTF.

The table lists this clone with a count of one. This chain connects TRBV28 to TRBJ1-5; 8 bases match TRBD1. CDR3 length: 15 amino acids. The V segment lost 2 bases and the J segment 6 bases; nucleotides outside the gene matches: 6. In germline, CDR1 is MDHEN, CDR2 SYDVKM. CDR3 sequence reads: CASSLGQGEGQPQHF. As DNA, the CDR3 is TGTGCCAGCAGTTTAGGACAGGGTGAGGGTCAGCCCCAGCATTTT.

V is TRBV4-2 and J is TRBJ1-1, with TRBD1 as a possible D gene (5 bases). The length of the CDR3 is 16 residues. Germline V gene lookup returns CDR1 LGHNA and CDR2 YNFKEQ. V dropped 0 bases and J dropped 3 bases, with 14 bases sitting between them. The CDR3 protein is CASSQDGRGIDTEAFF. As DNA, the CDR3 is TGTGCCAGCAGCCAAGATGGAAGGGGCATCGACACTGAAGCTTTCTTT.

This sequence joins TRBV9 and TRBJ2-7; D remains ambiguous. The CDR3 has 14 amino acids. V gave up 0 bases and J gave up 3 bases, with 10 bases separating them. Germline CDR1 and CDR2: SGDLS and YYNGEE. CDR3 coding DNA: TGTGCCAGCAGCGTAGATCCTCTCAGCTACGAGCAGTACTTC. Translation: CASSVDPLSYEQYF.

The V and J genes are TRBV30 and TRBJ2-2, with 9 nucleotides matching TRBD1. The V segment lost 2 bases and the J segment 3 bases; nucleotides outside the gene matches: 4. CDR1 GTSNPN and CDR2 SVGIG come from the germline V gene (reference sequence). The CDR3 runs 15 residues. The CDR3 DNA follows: TGTGCCTGGAGTAACAGGGGGCTTGACACCGGGGAGCTGTTTTTT. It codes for CAWSNRGLDTGELFF.

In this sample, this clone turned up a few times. The CDR3 region is CASSLAGGPEAFF. CDR3 in DNA: TGTGCCAGCAGCTTAGCGGGGGGGCCTGAAGCTTTCTTT. This chain connects TRBV7-2 to TRBJ1-1, with D possibly matching TRBD1 (6 bases). The CDR3 is 13 amino acids. V was cut by 0 bases and J by 6 bases, with 8 bases left in between. Germline V gene sequence: CDR1 SGHTA, CDR2 FQGNSA.

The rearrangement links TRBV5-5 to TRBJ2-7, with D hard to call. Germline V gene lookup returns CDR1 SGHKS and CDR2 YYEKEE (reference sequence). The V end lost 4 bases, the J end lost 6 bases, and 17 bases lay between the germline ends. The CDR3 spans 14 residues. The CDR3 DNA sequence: TGTGCCAGCAGCCCGCTGAGTCACTCAAGCGAGCAGTACTTC. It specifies CASSPLSHSSEQYF.

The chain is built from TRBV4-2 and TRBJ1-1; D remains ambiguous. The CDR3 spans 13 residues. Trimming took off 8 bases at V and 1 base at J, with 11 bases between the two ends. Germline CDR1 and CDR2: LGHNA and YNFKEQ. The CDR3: CASVSGTNTEAFF. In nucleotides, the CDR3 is TGTGCCAGCGTAAGCGGAACGAACACTGAAGCTTTCTTT.

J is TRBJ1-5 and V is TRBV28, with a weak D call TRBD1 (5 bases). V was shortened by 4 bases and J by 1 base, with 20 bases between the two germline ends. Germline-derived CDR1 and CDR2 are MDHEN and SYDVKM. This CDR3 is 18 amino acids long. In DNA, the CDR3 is TGTGCCAGCAGTTCTCCCCGGATTTGGGGGGGGAGCAATCAGCCCCAGCATTTT. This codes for CASSSPRIWGGSNQPQHF.

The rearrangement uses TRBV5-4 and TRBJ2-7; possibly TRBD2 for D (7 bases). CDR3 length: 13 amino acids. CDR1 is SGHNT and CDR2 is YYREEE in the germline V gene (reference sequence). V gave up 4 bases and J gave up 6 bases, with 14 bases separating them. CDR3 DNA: TGTGCCAGCAGCAACCTGGGGGGGCCCGAGCAGTACTTC. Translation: CASSNLGGPEQYF.

In DNA form, the CDR3 reads TGTGCCAGTAGTAAGCTCCCGGGACAGGGGGGAGGCGAGCAGTACTTC. Its translation is CASSKLPGQGGGEQYF. The gene calls are TRBV19 and TRBJ2-7, with TRBD1 identical over 11 bases. This CDR3 is built from 16 residues. Germline CDR1 and CDR2: LNHDA and SQIVND (reference sequence). Unmatched junction bases numbered 11, after V lost 4 bases and J lost 6 bases.

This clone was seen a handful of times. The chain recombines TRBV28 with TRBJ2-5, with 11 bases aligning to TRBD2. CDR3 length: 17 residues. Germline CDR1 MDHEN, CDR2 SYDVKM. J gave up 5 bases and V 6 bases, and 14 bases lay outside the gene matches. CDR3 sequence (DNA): TGTGCCAGCAGCCCACTAGCGGGAGAGGATGTGTCGGAGACCCAGTACTTC. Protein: CASSPLAGEDVSETQYF.

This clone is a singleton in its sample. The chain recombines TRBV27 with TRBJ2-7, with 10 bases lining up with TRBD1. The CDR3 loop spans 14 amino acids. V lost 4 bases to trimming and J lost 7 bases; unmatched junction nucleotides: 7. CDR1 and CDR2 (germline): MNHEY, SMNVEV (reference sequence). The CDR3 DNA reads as TGTGCCAGCAGTTCCTGGGACAGGGGAAGAGAGCAGTACTTC. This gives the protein CASSSWDRGREQYF.

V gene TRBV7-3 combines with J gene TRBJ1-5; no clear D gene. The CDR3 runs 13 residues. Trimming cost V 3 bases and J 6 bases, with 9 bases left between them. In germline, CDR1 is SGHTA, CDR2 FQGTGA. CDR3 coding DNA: TGTGCCAGCAGCTTTGCAGGTGGTCAGCCCCAGCATTTT. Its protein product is CASSFAGGQPQHF.

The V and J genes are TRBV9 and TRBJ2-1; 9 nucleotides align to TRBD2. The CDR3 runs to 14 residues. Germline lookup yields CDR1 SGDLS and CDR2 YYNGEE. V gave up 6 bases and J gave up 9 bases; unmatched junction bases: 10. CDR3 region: CASNGGGGAFEQFF. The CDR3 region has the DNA TGTGCCAGCAACGGGGGCGGGGGGGCCTTTGAGCAGTTCTTC.

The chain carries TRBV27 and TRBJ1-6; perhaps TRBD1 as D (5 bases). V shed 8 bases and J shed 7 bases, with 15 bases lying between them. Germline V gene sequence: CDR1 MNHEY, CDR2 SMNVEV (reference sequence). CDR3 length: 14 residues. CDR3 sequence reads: CASQGPSVNSPLHF. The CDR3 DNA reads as TGTGCCAGCCAGGGACCTAGCGTAAATTCACCCCTCCACTTT.

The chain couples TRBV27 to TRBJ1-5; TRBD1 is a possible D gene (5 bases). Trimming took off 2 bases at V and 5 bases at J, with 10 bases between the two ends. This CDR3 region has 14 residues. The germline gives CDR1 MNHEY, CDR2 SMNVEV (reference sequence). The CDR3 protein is CASSLAGIYQPQHF. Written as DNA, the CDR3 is TGTGCCAGCAGTTTAGCAGGGATCTATCAGCCCCAGCATTTT.

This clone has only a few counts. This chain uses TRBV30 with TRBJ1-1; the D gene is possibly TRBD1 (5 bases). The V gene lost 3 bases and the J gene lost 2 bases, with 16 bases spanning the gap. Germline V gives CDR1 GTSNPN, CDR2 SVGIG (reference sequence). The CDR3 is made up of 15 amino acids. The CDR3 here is CAWRANPGGNTEAFF. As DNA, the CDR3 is TGTGCCTGGAGAGCTAATCCGGGGGGAAACACTGAAGCTTTCTTT.

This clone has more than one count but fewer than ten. The CDR3 coding sequence is TGTGCCAGCAGGGAGGGTTACTCCTACGAGCAGTACTTC. Translating gives CASREGYSYEQYF. The rearrangement uses TRBV27 and TRBJ2-5; D might be TRBD2 (6 bases). The J call may be faulty, since TRBJ2-7 better matches the DNA end. CDR3 length: 13 amino acids. Germline V gene sequence: CDR1 MNHEY, CDR2 SMNVEV (reference sequence).

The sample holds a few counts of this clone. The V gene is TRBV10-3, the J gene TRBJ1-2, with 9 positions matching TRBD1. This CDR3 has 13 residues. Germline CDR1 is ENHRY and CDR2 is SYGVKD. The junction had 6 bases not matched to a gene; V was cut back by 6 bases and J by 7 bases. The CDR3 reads CAIRGQGMGGYTF. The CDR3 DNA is TGTGCCATCAGGGGACAGGGAATGGGTGGCTACACCTTC.

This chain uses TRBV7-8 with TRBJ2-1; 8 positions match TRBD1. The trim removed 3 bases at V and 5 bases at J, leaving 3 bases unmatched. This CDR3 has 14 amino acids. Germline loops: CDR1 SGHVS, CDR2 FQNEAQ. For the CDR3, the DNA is TGTGCCAGCAGCTTGACAGGGGCGAACAATGAGCAGTTCTTC. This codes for CASSLTGANNEQFF.

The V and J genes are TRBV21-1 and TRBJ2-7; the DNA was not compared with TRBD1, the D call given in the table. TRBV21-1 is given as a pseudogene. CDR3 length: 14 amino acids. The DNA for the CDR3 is TGTGCCAGCAGCCACCGGACAGGTCAGAACGAGCAGTACTTC. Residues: CASSHRTGQNEQYF.

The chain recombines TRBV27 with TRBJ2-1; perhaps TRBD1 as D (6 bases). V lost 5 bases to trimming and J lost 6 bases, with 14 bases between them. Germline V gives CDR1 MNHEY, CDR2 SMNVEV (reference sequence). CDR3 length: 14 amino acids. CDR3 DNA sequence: TGTGCCAGCAGTCCAGCAGGGGACATCAATGAGCAGTTCTTC. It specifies CASSPAGDINEQFF.

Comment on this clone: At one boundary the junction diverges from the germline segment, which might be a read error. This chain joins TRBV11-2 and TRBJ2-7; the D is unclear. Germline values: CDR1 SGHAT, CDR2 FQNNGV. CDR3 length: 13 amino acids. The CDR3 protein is CASGLDTYYEQYF. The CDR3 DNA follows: TGTGCCAGCGGCTTAGACACTTACTACGAGCAGTACTTC.

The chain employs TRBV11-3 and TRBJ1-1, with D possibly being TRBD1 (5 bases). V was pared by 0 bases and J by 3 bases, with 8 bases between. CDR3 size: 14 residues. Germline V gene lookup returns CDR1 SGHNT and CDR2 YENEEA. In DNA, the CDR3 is TGTGCCAGCAGCTTAGAGGGAGGGGACACTGAAGCTTTCTTT. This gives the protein CASSLEGGDTEAFF.

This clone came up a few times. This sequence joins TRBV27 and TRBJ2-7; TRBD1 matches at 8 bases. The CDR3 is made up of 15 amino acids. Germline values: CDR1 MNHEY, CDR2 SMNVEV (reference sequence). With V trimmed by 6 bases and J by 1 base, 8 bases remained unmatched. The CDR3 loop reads CASRSPGQASYEQYF. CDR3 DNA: TGTGCCAGCAGATCTCCGGGACAGGCGTCCTACGAGCAGTACTTC.

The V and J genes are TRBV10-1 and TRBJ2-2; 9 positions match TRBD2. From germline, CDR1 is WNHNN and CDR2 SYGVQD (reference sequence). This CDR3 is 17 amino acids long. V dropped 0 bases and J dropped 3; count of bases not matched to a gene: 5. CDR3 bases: TGCGCCAGCAGTGAGTCGCAGACTAGCGGTGACACCGGGGAGCTGTTTTTT. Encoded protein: CASSESQTSGDTGELFF.